These 31 T cell receptor beta chains came from one sample sequenced in a study of regulatory T cells in long-lasting Graves disease. CDR3-region Arm-PCR and iRepertoire HTBI primers produced the TCR beta libraries. MiXCR was run by TCRdb on the multiplex PCR reads, yielding one entry per CDR3 protein. The table has fewer than 350,000 distinct CDR3 sequences, 15% to 20% seen once; the top ten hold more than 30%. Time point in this sample: newly diagnosed GD, antithyroid drugs for less than 3 months. TCR sequences were obtained from RNA taken from PBMCs. Sample: peripheral blood mononuclear cells (PBMCs), taken at new diagnosis, from a patient treated with antithyroid drugs. The receptors come from a female donor with Graves disease.

This clonotype was seen many times. This rearrangement joins TRBV19 to TRBJ1-1; D unclear. Germline V CDR1 and CDR2: LNHDA, SQIVND (reference sequence). Trimming cost V 3 bases and J 2 bases, with 19 bases left between them. The CDR3 is 17 residues long. CDR3 coding DNA: TGTGCCAGTAGTATGCCCGATTGGACGGAGCCTAACACTGAAGCTTTCTTT. It is translated as CASSMPDWTEPNTEAFF.

This clonotype was seen more than once but under ten times. In this CDR3 the conserved last residue, phenylalanine or tryptophan, is missing, so a read error is likely. The V call is TRBV28, the J call TRBJ1-2, with a weak D call TRBD1 (6 bases). V gave up 6 bases and J gave up 6 bases, with 14 bases separating them. The germline gives CDR1 MDHEN, CDR2 SYDVKM. This CDR3 has 13 amino acids. CDR3 bases: TGTGCCAGCAGCAAAACAGGGTGGAATGGCTACACCCTC. It specifies CASSKTGWNGYTL.

The chain couples TRBV2 to TRBJ2-3, with D unresolved. In germline, CDR1 is SNHLY, CDR2 FYNNEI. The CDR3 runs 12 residues. V lost 4 bases, J lost 4 bases, and 6 bases lay in between. The CDR3 is CASSVRADTQYF. The CDR3 coding sequence is TGTGCCAGCAGTGTCCGGGCAGATACGCAGTATTTT.

This clonotype was seen ten or more times. This chain connects TRBV2 to TRBJ2-1; D perhaps matches TRBD2 (5 bases). CDR1 and CDR2 (germline): SNHLY, FYNNEI. The V end lost 2 bases, the J end lost 3 bases, and 11 bases lay between the germline ends. CDR3 length: 15 residues. CDR3 nucleotides: TGTGCCAGCAGTGAAAACCTAGCAGACTACAATGAGCAGTTCTTC. Amino acid sequence: CASSENLADYNEQFF.

This clonotype was recorded many times. The gene calls are TRBV12-3 or TRBV12-4 and TRBJ1-5, with 10 nucleotides matching TRBD1. CDR3 length equals 14 residues. Losses at the gene ends were 7 bases for V and 5 bases for J; bases not matched to a gene: 5. The DNA for the CDR3 is TGTGCCAGCACCACCGGGACAGGGGATCAGCCCCAGCATTTT. This sequence encodes CASTTGTGDQPQHF.

The chain is built from TRBV7-3 and TRBJ2-7; TRBD2 matches at 11 bases. V shed 4 bases, J shed 5 bases, and the junction held 7 bases outside the gene matches. The V gene's germline CDR1 is SGHTA and CDR2 FQGTGA. This CDR3 is 15 amino acids long. Here the CDR3 DNA reads TGTGCCAGCAGCTCTCAACTAGCGGGAGAACACGAGCAGTACTTC. It encodes CASSSQLAGEHEQYF.

In the case of this clonotype: A read error is possible here, since a much larger clone lies one base away. The CDR3 protein is CAWSEQGTAVNEKLFF. CDR3 in DNA: TGTGCCTGGAGTGAACAAGGGACAGCCGTTAATGAAAAACTGTTTTTT. This rearrangement joins TRBV30 to TRBJ1-4; 7 bases align to TRBD1. Germline CDR1 and CDR2: GTSNPN and SVGIG (reference sequence). The CDR3 is 16 amino acids. The V and J ends lost 1 base and 4 bases, in that order; junction bases with no gene match: 9. The entire variable domain, with the rest obtained from reference TRBV30 and TRBJ1-4, is as follows: SQTIHQWPATLVQPVGSPLSLECTVEGTSNPNLYWYRQAAGRGLQLLFYSVGIGQISSEVPQNLSASRPQDRQFILSSKKLLLSDSGFYLCAWSEQGTAVNEKLFFGSGTQLSVL.

This clonotype occurred many times. This chain joins TRBV3-1 and TRBJ2-1; tentatively, D is TRBD1 (6 bases). The CDR3 runs to 16 residues. The ends were cut back, 2 bases at V and 3 bases at J, with 14 bases in the middle. CDR1 is LGHDT, CDR2 YNNKEL, per germline (reference sequence). The CDR3 nucleotides read TGTGCCAGCAGCCAACCACTCCGGGACATCTACAATGAGCAGTTCTTC. It yields the protein CASSQPLRDIYNEQFF.

This clonotype was counted between two and nine times. The genes are TRBV6-1 and TRBJ2-2; D is perhaps TRBD1 (6 bases). Between the trimmed V and J ends, which lost 7 bases and 6 bases, there was a span of 12 bases. The CDR3 length is 13 residues. Germline V gene lookup returns CDR1 MNHNS and CDR2 SASEGT. As DNA, the CDR3 is TGTGCCAGCACCCACAGGGCCCCCGGGGAGCTGTTTTTT. It is translated as CASTHRAPGELFF.

The chain uses TRBV5-1 and TRBJ2-5, with 8 bases lining up with TRBD1. V shed 4 bases and J 4 bases; nucleotides not matched to a gene: 6. This CDR3 region has 14 residues. The germline V gene encodes CDR1 SGHRS and CDR2 YFSETQ. Here the CDR3 reads CASSKDRAGETQYF. DNA for the CDR3: TGCGCCAGCAGCAAGGACAGGGCGGGAGAGACCCAGTACTTC.

In this sample, this clonotype turned up many times. This chain joins TRBV28 and TRBJ2-5, with no clear D. Germline V gives CDR1 MDHEN, CDR2 SYDVKM. V lost 4 bases and J lost 5, with 8 bases in between. This CDR3 is built from 12 residues. CDR3 amino acids: CASSSFRETQYF. CDR3 nucleotide sequence: TGTGCCAGCAGTTCCTTTCGGGAGACCCAGTACTTC.

The chain carries TRBV11-1 and TRBJ1-6; no clear D gene. This CDR3 has 15 amino acids. Looked up from germline, CDR1 is SGHAT and CDR2 is FQDESV (reference sequence). With 2 bases removed from V and 5 bases from J, the gap between germline ends came to 10 bases. The CDR3 loop reads CASSLRFGNNSPLHF. CDR3 coding DNA: TGTGCCAGCAGCTTAAGATTTGGGAATAATTCACCCCTCCACTTT.

This clonotype was counted many times. The chain couples TRBV28 to TRBJ1-5; D not resolved. The germline V gene has CDR1 MDHEN and CDR2 SYDVKM. This CDR3 region has 13 residues. V was shortened by 5 bases and J by 6 bases, with 11 bases between the two germline ends. CDR3 sequence reads: CASSTIPLQPQHF. The CDR3 DNA reads TGTGCCAGCAGTACCATCCCTCTTCAGCCCCAGCATTTT.

Concerning this clonotype: This likely stems from a read error, as it lies one base from a far larger clone. The V call is TRBV2, the J call TRBJ2-1, with TRBD1 matching 11 bases. The V gene end was trimmed by 7 bases and the J gene end by 10 bases; junction bases not matched to a gene: 6. Germline V gene data show CDR1 as SNHLY and CDR2 as FYNNEI. This CDR3 comprises 13 residues. The CDR3 DNA is TGTGCCAGCACCAGGACAGGGGGCTACGAGCAGTTCTTC. Translation gives CASTRTGGYEQFF.

This clonotype was observed at least ten times. The chain employs TRBV20-1 and TRBJ1-5; the match to TRBD1 covers 11 bases. The CDR3 runs 15 residues. J lost 3 bases, V lost 1 base, and 2 bases had no gene match. In germline, CDR1 is DFQATT, CDR2 SNEGSKA (reference sequence). The CDR3 DNA reads as TGCAGTGCTAGAGCCGGACAGGGGGCCAATCAGCCCCAGCATTTT. This sequence encodes CSARAGQGANQPQHF.

This clonotype was recorded at least ten times. This sequence joins TRBV20-1 and TRBJ2-1; D is possibly TRBD1 (6 bases). Germline V gene sequence: CDR1 DFQATT, CDR2 SNEGSKA (reference sequence). Trimming took 6 bases from V and 10 from J, leaving 13 bases between them. The CDR3 is 11 residues long. This CDR3 reads CSAPVRGEQFF. The CDR3, as DNA: TGCAGTGCACCAGTCAGGGGAGAGCAGTTCTTC.

The chain combines TRBV20-1 with TRBJ2-3; 13 nucleotides match TRBD2. The CDR3 covers 19 residues. V was clipped by 6 bases and J by 2 bases; unmatched bases: 17. The germline gives CDR1 DFQATT, CDR2 SNEGSKA (reference sequence). CDR3 coding DNA: TGCAGTGCACACCCACCGGGACTAGCGGGACCGGCCATCACAGATACGCAGTATTTT. It encodes CSAHPPGLAGPAITDTQYF.

This clonotype was counted only a few times. The chain joins TRBV11-2 to TRBJ2-7; 8 bases line up with TRBD1. The CDR3 loop spans 14 amino acids. CDR1 is SGHAT and CDR2 is FQNNGV in the germline V gene. J gave up 4 bases and V 1 base, and 3 bases lay outside the gene matches. This chain's CDR3 is CASSLGTGKYEQYF. For the CDR3, the DNA is TGTGCCAGCAGCTTAGGGACAGGGAAATACGAGCAGTACTTC.

This clonotype has more than one count but fewer than ten. The chain employs TRBV10-3 and TRBJ1-5, with D uncertain. CDR3 length: 13 residues. Germline CDR1 and CDR2: ENHRY and SYGVKD. Trimming cost V 4 bases and J 5 bases, with 9 bases left between them. The CDR3 region is CAISVSEDQPQHF. The CDR3 coding sequence is TGTGCCATCAGTGTCAGCGAGGATCAGCCCCAGCATTTT.

J is TRBJ2-3 and V is TRBV27; 8 nucleotides align to TRBD1. CDR3 length equals 16 residues. V trimming: 5 bases; J trimming: 5 bases; junction bases outside the gene matches: 12. CDR1 is MNHEY and CDR2 is SMNVEV in the germline V gene (reference sequence). In DNA, the CDR3 is TGTGCCAGCAGTCCCCTTCGGACAGGGATCGGAGATACGCAGTATTTT. Protein: CASSPLRTGIGDTQYF.

Comments on this clonotype: Being one base from a much bigger clone, this may be a read error. For the CDR3, the DNA is TGCAGTGAGCAGAGCGGGAGAGCAGATACGCAGTATTTT. Its protein is CSEQSGRADTQYF. The chain recombines TRBV20-1 with TRBJ2-3; 8 positions match TRBD2. The J segment lost 4 bases and the V segment lost 7 bases, leaving 7 bases of the junction unmatched. This CDR3 contains 13 residues. The germline gives CDR1 DFQATT, CDR2 SNEGSKA (reference sequence).

At least ten counts were recorded for this clonotype. The V gene is TRBV9, the J gene TRBJ1-2, with D hard to call. The germline gives CDR1 SGDLS, CDR2 YYNGEE. Deletions cut 0 bases from V and 6 bases from J, with 21 bases between. The CDR3 spans 17 residues. The CDR3 loop is CASSVEGYPTASDGYTF. As DNA, the CDR3 is TGTGCCAGCAGCGTAGAAGGGTATCCTACCGCGTCCGATGGCTACACCTTC.

The CDR3 DNA is TGTGCCAGCAGCCAAGTCTGGGCGGGGGACCCCTCCGAGACCCAGTACTTC. It is translated as CASSQVWAGDPSETQYF. The J gene is TRBJ2-5, the V gene TRBV3-1; 7 nucleotides align to TRBD2. V lost 1 base, J lost 5 bases, and 13 bases stayed unmatched. The CDR3 is made up of 17 amino acids. Germline V gene lookup returns CDR1 LGHDT and CDR2 YNNKEL (reference sequence).

With respect to this clonotype: This may come from a read error, since a much larger clone is one base off. This chain links TRBV9 with TRBJ1-3, with 8 positions matching TRBD1. This CDR3 contains 16 residues. The germline CDR1 and CDR2 sequences are SGDLS and YYNGEE. The CDR3, as DNA: TGTGGCAGCAGCGCTGGACAGGGTGGTGCTGGAAACACCATATATTTT. Translation: CGSSAGQGGAGNTIYF.

This clonotype was counted between two and nine times. This clone may be a read error of a much larger clone one base away. V and J are TRBV28 and TRBJ1-1; D may be TRBD1 (5 bases). The CDR3 sequence is 14 residues long. Germline V gene data show CDR1 as MDHEN and CDR2 as SYDVKM. CDR3 in DNA: TGTGCCAGCAGGCGGGGGTTGAAGAACACTGAAGCTCTCTTT. As protein: CASRRGLKNTEALF.

This clonotype was counted ten times or more. The rearrangement links TRBV28 to TRBJ2-3; TRBD1 matches 8 bases. The length of the CDR3 is 14 residues. V shed 4 bases, J shed 5 bases, and the junction held 5 bases outside the gene matches. Germline V gives CDR1 MDHEN, CDR2 SYDVKM. The CDR3 bases are TGTGCCAGCAGTTACGGACAGGGTGAAGATACGCAGTATTTT. Translated: CASSYGQGEDTQYF. The entire variable domain, with the rest obtained from reference TRBV28 and TRBJ2-3, is as follows: DVKVTQSSRYLVKRTGEKVFLECVQDMDHENMFWYRQDPGLGLRLIYFSYDVKMKEKGDIPEGYSVSREKKERFSLILESASTNQTSMYLCASSYGQGEDTQYFGPGTRLTVL.

This clonotype was picked up a small number of times. A much larger clone differs by one base, so this may be a read error. The CDR3 loop is CSARDTKGGTSYNEQFF. For the CDR3, the DNA is TGCAGTGCTAGAGACACCAAGGGCGGGACATCCTACAATGAGCAGTTCTTC. This chain links TRBV20-1 with TRBJ2-1, with D possibly being TRBD1 or TRBD2 (6 bases each). Germline V gene data show CDR1 as DFQATT and CDR2 as SNEGSKA (reference sequence). V was trimmed by 0 bases and J by 1 base, leaving 16 bases between them. This CDR3 spans 17 amino acids.

This clonotype was counted ten times or more. The V gene is TRBV19, the J gene TRBJ1-6; possible D gene TRBD1, 5 bases. The V end lost 5 bases, the J end lost 4 bases, and 9 bases lay between the germline ends. Germline CDR1 is LNHDA and CDR2 is SQIVND (reference sequence). The CDR3 loop spans 14 amino acids. For the CDR3, the DNA is TGTGCCAGTAGTGCGACAGATTATAATTCACCCCTCCACTTT. Its protein is CASSATDYNSPLHF.

This rearrangement joins TRBV5-1 to TRBJ1-6, with 7 bases aligning to TRBD1. Germline CDR1 SGHRS, CDR2 YFSETQ. This CDR3 is built from 15 residues. The J segment lost 11 bases and the V segment lost 0 bases, leaving 8 bases of the junction unmatched. The CDR3 reads CASSLGDSVFAPLHF. The DNA for the CDR3 is TGCGCCAGCAGCTTGGGGGACAGTGTCTTTGCACCCCTCCACTTT.

V is TRBV5-1 and J is TRBJ2-5; a possible D gene is TRBD1 (5 bases). The CDR3 totals 14 residues. In germline, CDR1 is SGHRS, CDR2 YFSETQ. The V gene lost 6 bases and the J gene lost 1 base, with 13 bases spanning the gap. The CDR3, as DNA: TGCGCCAGCATAGGGGTTGGGGCCCAAGAGACCCAGTACTTC. It translates to CASIGVGAQETQYF.

This clonotype has at least ten counts. The rearrangement joins TRBV19 to TRBJ1-5, with 7 bases identical to TRBD1. The CDR3 length is 15 residues. The germline V gene encodes CDR1 LNHDA and CDR2 SQIVND (reference sequence). The J segment lost 2 bases and the V segment lost 5 bases, leaving 6 bases of the junction unmatched. The CDR3 nucleotides are TGTGCCAGTAGTGAAAACAGGGGTGGCAATCAGCCCCAGCATTTT. As protein: CASSENRGGNQPQHF.